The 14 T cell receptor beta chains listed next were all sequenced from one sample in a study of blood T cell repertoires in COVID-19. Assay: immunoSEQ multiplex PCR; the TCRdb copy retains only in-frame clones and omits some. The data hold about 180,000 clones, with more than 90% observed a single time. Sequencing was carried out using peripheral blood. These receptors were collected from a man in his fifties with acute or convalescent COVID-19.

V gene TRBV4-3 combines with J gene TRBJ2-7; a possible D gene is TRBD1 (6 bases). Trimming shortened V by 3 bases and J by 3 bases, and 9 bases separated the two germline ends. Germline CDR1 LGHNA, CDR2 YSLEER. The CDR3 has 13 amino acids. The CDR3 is CASSQVQGYEQYV. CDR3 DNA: TGCGCCAGCAGCCAGGTACAGGGCTACGAGCAGTACGTC.

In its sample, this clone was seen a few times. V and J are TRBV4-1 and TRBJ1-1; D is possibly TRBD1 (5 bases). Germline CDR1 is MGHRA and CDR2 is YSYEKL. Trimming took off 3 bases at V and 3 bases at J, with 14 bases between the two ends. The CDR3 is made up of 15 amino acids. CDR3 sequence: CASSHGDGGHTEAFF. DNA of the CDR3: TGCGCCAGCAGCCACGGAGACGGGGGACACACTGAAGCTTTCTTT.

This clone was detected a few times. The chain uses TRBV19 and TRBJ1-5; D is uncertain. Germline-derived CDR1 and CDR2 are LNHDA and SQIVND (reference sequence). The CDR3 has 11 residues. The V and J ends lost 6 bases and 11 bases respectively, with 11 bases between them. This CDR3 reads CASRSGQSQHF. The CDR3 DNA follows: TGTGCCAGTAGGAGTGGGCAGTCCCAGCATTTT.

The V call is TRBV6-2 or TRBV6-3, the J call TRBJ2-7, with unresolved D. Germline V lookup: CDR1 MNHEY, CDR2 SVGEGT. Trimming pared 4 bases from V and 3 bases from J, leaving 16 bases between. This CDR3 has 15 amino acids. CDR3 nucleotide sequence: TGTGCCAGCAGTTCCCAGGCAGCCTTTAACTACGAGCAGTACGTC. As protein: CASSSQAAFNYEQYV.

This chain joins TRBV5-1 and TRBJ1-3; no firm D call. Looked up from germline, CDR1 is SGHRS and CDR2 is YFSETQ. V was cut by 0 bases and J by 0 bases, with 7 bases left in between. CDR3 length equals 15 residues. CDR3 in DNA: TGCGCCAGCAGCTTGGTCTCCCGCTCTGGAAACACCATATATTTT. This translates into CASSLVSRSGNTIYF.

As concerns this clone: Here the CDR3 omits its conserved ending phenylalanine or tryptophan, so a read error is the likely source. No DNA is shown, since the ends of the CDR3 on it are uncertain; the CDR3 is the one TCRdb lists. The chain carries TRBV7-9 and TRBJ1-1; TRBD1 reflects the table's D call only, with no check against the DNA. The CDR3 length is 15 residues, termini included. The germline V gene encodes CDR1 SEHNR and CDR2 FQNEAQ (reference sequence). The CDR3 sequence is CASSLSTVGQGSLFD.

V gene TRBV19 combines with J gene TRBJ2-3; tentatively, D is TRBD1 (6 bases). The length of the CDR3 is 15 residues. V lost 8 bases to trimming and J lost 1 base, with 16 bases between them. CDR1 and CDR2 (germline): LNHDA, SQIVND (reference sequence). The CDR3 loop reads CASQLVGAGTDTQYF. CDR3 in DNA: TGTGCCAGTCAACTAGTGGGGGCCGGCACAGATACGCAGTATTTT.

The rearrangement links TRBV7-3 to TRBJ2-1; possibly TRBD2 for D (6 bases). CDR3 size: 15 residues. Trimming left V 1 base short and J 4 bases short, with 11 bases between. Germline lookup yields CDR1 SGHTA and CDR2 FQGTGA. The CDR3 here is CASSLSRGRYNEQFF. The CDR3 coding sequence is TGTGCCAGCAGCTTAAGTCGGGGGAGGTACAATGAGCAGTTCTTC.

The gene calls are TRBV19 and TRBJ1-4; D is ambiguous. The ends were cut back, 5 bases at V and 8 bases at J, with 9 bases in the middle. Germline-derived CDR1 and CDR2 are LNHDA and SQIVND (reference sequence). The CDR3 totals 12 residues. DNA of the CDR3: TGTGCCAGTAGTTGGCTTCCGGAAAAACTGTTTTTT. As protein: CASSWLPEKLFF.

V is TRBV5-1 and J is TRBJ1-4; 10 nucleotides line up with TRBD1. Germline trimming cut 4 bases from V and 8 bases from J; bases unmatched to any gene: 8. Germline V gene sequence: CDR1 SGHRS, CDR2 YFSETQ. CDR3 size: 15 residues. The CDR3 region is CASSGGQGVIEKLFF. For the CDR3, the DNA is TGCGCCAGCAGCGGAGGACAGGGGGTCATCGAAAAACTGTTTTTT.

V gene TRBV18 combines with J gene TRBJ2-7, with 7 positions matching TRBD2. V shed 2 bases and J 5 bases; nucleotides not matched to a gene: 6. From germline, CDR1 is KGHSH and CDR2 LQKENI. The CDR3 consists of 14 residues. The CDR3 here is CASSPKGGFDEQYF. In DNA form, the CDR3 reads TGTGCCAGCTCACCAAAGGGAGGGTTCGACGAGCAGTACTTC.

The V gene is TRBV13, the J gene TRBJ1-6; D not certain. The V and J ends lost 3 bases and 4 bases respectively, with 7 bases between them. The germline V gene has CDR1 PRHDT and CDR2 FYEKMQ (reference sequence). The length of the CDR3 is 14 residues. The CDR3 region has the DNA TGTGCCAGCAGCTTGGGCAGTTATAATTCACCCCTCCACTTT. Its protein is CASSLGSYNSPLHF.

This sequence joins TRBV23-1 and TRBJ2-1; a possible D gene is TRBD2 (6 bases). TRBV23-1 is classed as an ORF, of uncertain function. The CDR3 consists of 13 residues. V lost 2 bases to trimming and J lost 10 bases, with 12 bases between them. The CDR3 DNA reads TGCGCCAGCAGTCAAGGAGGGCCCCTGGAGCAGTTCTTC. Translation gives CASSQGGPLEQFF.

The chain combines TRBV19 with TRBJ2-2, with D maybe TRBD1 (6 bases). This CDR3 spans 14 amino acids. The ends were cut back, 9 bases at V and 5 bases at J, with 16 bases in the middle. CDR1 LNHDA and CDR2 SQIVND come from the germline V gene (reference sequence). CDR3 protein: CASRWQGRTGELFF. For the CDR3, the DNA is TGTGCCAGCCGGTGGCAGGGGCGTACCGGGGAGCTGTTTTTT.